The 15 T cell receptor beta chains below come from one sample, sequenced in a study of T cell responses to AZD1222 COVID-19 vaccine. Profiling relied on immunoSEQ multiplex PCR, and the TCRdb table lists in-frame clones only, not all of them. The sample yields roughly 150,000 clones, more than 85% seen once. The sequencing here drew on peripheral blood, taken on day 0 of AZD1222 vaccination. These receptors all stem from an adult in good health.

The chain couples TRBV12-3 or TRBV12-4 to TRBJ1-1; D is undetermined. V was pared by 4 bases and J by 6 bases, with 9 bases between. The CDR3 consists of 12 residues. The CDR3 reads CASSYAWAEAFF. The CDR3 DNA reads as TGTGCCAGCAGTTATGCGTGGGCTGAAGCTTTCTTT.

J is TRBJ2-7 and V is TRBV7-2; 12 bases map to TRBD2. Unmatched junction bases numbered 4, after V lost 4 bases and J lost 9 bases. This CDR3 spans 13 amino acids. Germline CDR1 and CDR2: SGHTA and FQGNSA. Here the CDR3 reads CASSWTSGNGQYF. In DNA, the CDR3 is TGTGCCAGCAGCTGGACTAGCGGGAATGGGCAGTACTTC.

The CDR3 DNA follows: TGTGCCAGCAGCTTAAGTGCGGGGAACCCCTACGAGCAGTACTTC. As protein: CASSLSAGNPYEQYF. The chain uses TRBV7-2 and TRBJ2-7; D perhaps matches TRBD2 (6 bases). The CDR3 runs 15 residues. The germline gives CDR1 SGHTA, CDR2 FQGNSA. V lost 2 bases and J lost 2, with 13 bases in between.

V usage is TRBV29-1 and J usage is TRBJ2-7; 10 bases match TRBD1. The germline CDR1 and CDR2 sequences are SQVTM and ANQGSEA. V shed 6 bases, J shed 6 bases, and the junction held 11 bases outside the gene matches. The length of the CDR3 is 14 residues. Written as DNA, the CDR3 is TGCAGCGTCCTAGTCCGGGACAGGGGCTCCGAGCAGTACTTC. Translation gives CSVLVRDRGSEQYF.

This chain uses TRBV5-1 with TRBJ1-1; D possibly corresponds to TRBD1 (5 bases). Per the germline V gene, CDR1 is SGHRS and CDR2 is YFSETQ. Trimming removed 4 bases from V and 2 bases from J, with 15 bases in between. The CDR3 extends over 15 amino acids. The CDR3 DNA sequence: TGCGCCAGCAGCCCCATCGACAGCCTCAACACTGAAGCTTTCTTT. Its translation is CASSPIDSLNTEAFF.

This sequence joins TRBV24-1 and TRBJ1-4, with no clear D. In germline, CDR1 is KGHDR, CDR2 SFDVKD. Trimming removed 3 bases from V and 13 bases from J, with 8 bases in between. This CDR3 is 11 amino acids long. CDR3 DNA: TGTGCCACCAGTGATGGTTGGAGACTGTTTTTT. Protein sequence: CATSDGWRLFF.

This clone appeared a single time. CDR3: CASSPRAGQETQYF. The CDR3 bases are TGTGCCAGCAGCCCCAGGGCAGGACAAGAGACCCAGTACTTC. V gene TRBV6-5 combines with J gene TRBJ2-5; weak D call: TRBD1 (5 bases). The CDR3 is 14 residues long. V dropped 6 bases and J dropped 2 bases, with 13 bases sitting between them. Germline values: CDR1 MNHEY, CDR2 SVGAGI.

The rearrangement joins TRBV2 to TRBJ2-6, with TRBD1 identical over 10 bases. The V segment lost 7 bases and the J segment 0 bases; nucleotides outside the gene matches: 18. Per the germline V gene, CDR1 is SNHLY and CDR2 is FYNNEI. The CDR3 extends over 21 amino acids. DNA of the CDR3: TGTGCCAGCATTAACATCCCGGGACAGGGGCCGTCCCGCTCTGGGGCCAACGTCCTGACTTTC. Amino acids: CASINIPGQGPSRSGANVLTF.

The chain joins TRBV14 to TRBJ2-3, with TRBD1 matching 11 bases. CDR3 length: 16 residues. CDR1 is SGHDN, CDR2 FVKESK, per germline. Trimming cost V 5 bases and J 5 bases; bases outside gene matches: 9. This CDR3 is CASSYRTGGFLDTQYF. The DNA for the CDR3 is TGTGCCAGCAGCTACCGGACAGGGGGCTTTTTAGATACGCAGTATTTT.

The chain joins TRBV20-1 to TRBJ2-5; D is ambiguous. V gave up 5 bases and J gave up 1 base, with 5 bases separating them. Germline V gene lookup returns CDR1 DFQATT and CDR2 SNEGSKA (reference sequence). This CDR3 has 11 amino acids. For the CDR3, the DNA is TGCAGTGCTCCATTCCAAGAGACCCAGTACTTC. This sequence encodes CSAPFQETQYF.

The chain recombines TRBV30 with TRBJ1-2; tentatively, D is TRBD1 (5 bases). The CDR3 sequence is 12 residues long. V lost 7 bases, J lost 6 bases, and 15 bases lay in between. Germline V gene lookup returns CDR1 GTSNPN and CDR2 SVGIG (reference sequence). CDR3 sequence reads: CASKSQGHGYTF. The DNA of the CDR3 is TGTGCCTCCAAGAGCCAGGGTCATGGCTACACCTTC.

This clone was observed a single time. The V and J genes are TRBV10-3 and TRBJ1-1; no clear D. Trimming shortened V by 0 bases and J by 6 bases, and 11 bases separated the two germline ends. The CDR3 has 14 residues. Germline values: CDR1 ENHRY, CDR2 SYGVKD. CDR3 sequence reads: CAISESALQAEAFF. The CDR3 DNA sequence: TGTGCCATCAGTGAGTCAGCCCTGCAGGCTGAAGCTTTCTTT.

This clone was seen many times. Distinct nucleotide sequences in the sample also encode this CDR3. The genes are TRBV11-3 and TRBJ1-1; D call uncertain. The CDR3 is 13 amino acids. CDR1 is SGHNT and CDR2 is YENEEA in the germline V gene. Trimming stripped 4 bases from V and 4 bases from J, with 10 bases between. The chain's CDR3 is CASSSSFGTEAFF. In DNA, the CDR3 is TGTGCCAGCAGCTCGTCCTTTGGCACTGAAGCTTTCTTT. The complete variable domain, with remaining parts taken from reference TRBV11-3 and TRBJ1-1, reads EAGVVQSPRYKIIEKKQPVAFWCNPISGHNTLYWYLQNLGQGPELLIRYENEEAVDDSQLPKDRFSAERLKGVDSTLKIQPAELGDSAVYLCASSSSFGTEAFFGQGTRLTVV.

The genes are TRBV29-1 and TRBJ2-7, with TRBD1 matching over 8 bases. Germline trimming cut 7 bases from V and 4 bases from J; bases unmatched to any gene: 9. CDR1 is SQVTM and CDR2 is ANQGSEA in the germline V gene. This CDR3 has 13 residues. CDR3 amino acids: CSAETGVQYEQYF. CDR3 DNA sequence: TGCAGCGCTGAGACAGGGGTCCAGTACGAGCAGTACTTC.

V is TRBV6-5 and J is TRBJ1-1; TRBD1 might be the D (5 bases). The germline V gene encodes CDR1 MNHEY and CDR2 SVGAGI. The V end was cut by 0 bases, the J end by 0 bases, with 11 bases between. CDR3 length: 16 residues. In DNA form, the CDR3 reads TGTGCCAGCAGTTACTCGAATCAGGGACTGAACACTGAAGCTTTCTTT. This sequence encodes CASSYSNQGLNTEAFF.